A selection of T cell receptor beta chains follows, all from one sample in a study of cytomegalovirus exposure and HLA in healthy donors. The data were produced by immunoSEQ multiplex PCR, yet TCRdb's version contains in-frame clones alone and is incomplete. Here the sample spans around 230,000 clones, 75% to 80% being singletons. Sequenced: PBMCs. These receptors were obtained from a male donor in good health and CMV-seronegative. Each CDR3 is given with its conserved first and last residue. D genes are given only for firm matches. Size tells how often a clone was seen (once, few, many) or the class of an expanded clone, and some rows leave it out.

D gene: TRBD2
clone size: -
J gene: TRBJ2-7
V gene: TRBV6-1
CDR3 protein: CASRIPSGAAYEQYF
CDR3 DNA: TGTGCCAGCAGGATCCCTAGCGGGGCCGCCTACGAGCAGTACTTC

D gene: TRBD2
clone size: -
J gene: TRBJ2-3
V gene: TRBV5-4
CDR3 protein: CASSREAGNTDTQYF
CDR3 DNA: TGTGCCAGCAGCCGAGAAGCGGGAAACACAGATACGCAGTATTTT

D gene: -
clone size: -
J gene: TRBJ1-3
V gene: TRBV6-4
CDR3 protein: CASSVSSTPGNTIYF
CDR3 DNA: TGTGCCAGCAGTGTAAGCTCTACCCCCGGAAACACCATATATTTT

D gene: -
clone size: -
J gene: TRBJ1-4
V gene: TRBV28
CDR3 protein: CASSSTVKLFF
CDR3 DNA: TGTGCCAGCAGTTCGACAGTCAAACTGTTTTTT

D gene: -
clone size: -
J gene: TRBJ1-1
V gene: TRBV4-2
CDR3 protein: CASTLNTEAFF
CDR3 DNA: TGTGCCAGCACCCTAAACACTGAAGCTTTCTTT

D gene: TRBD2
clone size: -
J gene: TRBJ2-7
V gene: TRBV9
CDR3 protein: CASSAGGGPYEQYF
CDR3 DNA: TGTGCCAGCAGCGCGGGGGGGGGACCCTACGAGCAGTACTTC

D gene: -
clone size: -
J gene: TRBJ2-3
V gene: TRBV6-1
CDR3 protein: CASSEAQGTEITDTQYF
CDR3 DNA: TGTGCCAGCAGTGAAGCGCAGGGGACGGAGATCACAGATACGCAGTATTTT

D gene: -
clone size: few
J gene: TRBJ1-5
V gene: TRBV2
CDR3 protein: CASSDRGIQPQHF
CDR3 DNA: TGTGCCAGCAGTGACAGGGGCATCCAGCCCCAGCATTTT

D gene: -
clone size: -
J gene: TRBJ2-5
V gene: TRBV27
CDR3 protein: CASSLSSGVGETQYF
CDR3 DNA: TGTGCCAGCAGTTTGTCTTCCGGAGTTGGAGAGACCCAGTACTTC

D gene: -
clone size: -
J gene: TRBJ2-7
V gene: TRBV5-1
CDR3 protein: CASSLRGLYEQYF
CDR3 DNA: TGCGCCAGCAGCCTCCGGGGGTTGTACGAGCAGTACTTC

D gene: -
clone size: once
J gene: TRBJ2-6
V gene: TRBV7-3
CDR3 protein: CASSLMGSFGGANVLTF
CDR3 DNA: TGTGCCAGCAGCTTAATGGGCAGCTTTGGTGGGGCCAACGTCCTGACTTTC

D gene: -
clone size: -
J gene: TRBJ1-2
V gene: TRBV21-1
CDR3 protein: CASDRANGYTF
CDR3 DNA: TGTGCCAGTGACAGGGCGAATGGCTACACCTTC

D gene: TRBD2
clone size: -
J gene: TRBJ2-3
V gene: TRBV7-2
CDR3 protein: CASSLGGLAGTDTQYF
CDR3 DNA: TGTGCCAGCAGCTTAGGGGGACTAGCGGGCACAGATACGCAGTATTTT

D gene: TRBD1
clone size: once
J gene: TRBJ1-4
V gene: TRBV27
CDR3 protein: CASSPDPGQPGEKLFF
CDR3 DNA: TGTGCCAGCAGTCCTGACCCGGGACAGCCGGGAGAAAAACTGTTTTTT

D gene: TRBD1
clone size: few
J gene: TRBJ1-1
V gene: TRBV19
CDR3 protein: CASLSRGLTEAFF
CDR3 DNA: TGTGCCAGTCTGAGTAGGGGGCTCACTGAAGCTTTCTTT

D gene: -
clone size: -
J gene: TRBJ2-7
V gene: TRBV2
CDR3 protein: CASSEDRTTYEQYF
CDR3 DNA: TGTGCCAGCAGTGAAGACAGGACGACCTACGAGCAGTACTTC